This T cell receptor (beta chain) comes out of a study of T cell repertoires in cytomegalovirus infection. Study-level background: Use of recently identified HLA-C-restricted and well-studied HLA-B-restricted CMV epitopes was part of the study.

A single record per CDR3 protein comes from TCRdb applying MiXCR to the reads. The sample yields around 89,000 distinct CDR3 sequences, 29% seen once. General study results and limits: What dominated the ex vivo response were HLA-C-restricted CMV-specific TCR beta clonotypes.

Worth noting for this clonotype: Its antigen is not identified.

This TCR came from a human donor in good health (CMV status not recorded). Some clones in this sample may be carry-over from other donors' samples. The specimen comprised CD8+ T cells from cultured PBMCs, sampled from culture after CMV antigen stimulation.

CDR3 amino acids: CASSRAELIAKNIQYF. Here the CDR3 DNA reads TGTGCCAGCAGTAGGGCGGAACTTATAGCCAAAAACATTCAGTACTTC. The chain links TRBV27 to TRBJ2-4; D gene ambiguous. CDR1 is MNHEY, CDR2 SMNVEV, per germline (reference sequence). CDR3 length: 16 amino acids. Deletions cut 5 bases from V and 0 bases from J, with 14 bases between.